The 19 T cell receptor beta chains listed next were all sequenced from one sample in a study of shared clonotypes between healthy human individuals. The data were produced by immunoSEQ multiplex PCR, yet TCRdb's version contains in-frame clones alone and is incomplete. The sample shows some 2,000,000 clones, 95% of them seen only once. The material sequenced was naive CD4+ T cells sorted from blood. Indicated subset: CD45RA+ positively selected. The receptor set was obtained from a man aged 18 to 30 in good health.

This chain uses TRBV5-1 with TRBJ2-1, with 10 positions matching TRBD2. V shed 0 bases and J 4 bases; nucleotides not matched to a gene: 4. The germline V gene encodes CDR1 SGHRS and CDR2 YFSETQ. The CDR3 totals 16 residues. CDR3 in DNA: TGCGCCAGCAGCTTGGTAGCGGGGGGAAATTACAATGAGCAGTTCTTC. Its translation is CASSLVAGGNYNEQFF.

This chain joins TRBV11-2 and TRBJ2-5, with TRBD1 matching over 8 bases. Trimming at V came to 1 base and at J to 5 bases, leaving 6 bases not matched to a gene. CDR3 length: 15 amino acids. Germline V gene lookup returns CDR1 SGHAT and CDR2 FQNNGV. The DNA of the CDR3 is TGTGCCAGCAGCTTAGGGACAGGGTACGGCGAGACCCAGTACTTC. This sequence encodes CASSLGTGYGETQYF.

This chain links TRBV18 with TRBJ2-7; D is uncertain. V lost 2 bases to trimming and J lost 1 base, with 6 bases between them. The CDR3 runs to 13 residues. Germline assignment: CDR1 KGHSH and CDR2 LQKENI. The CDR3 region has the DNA TGTGCCAGCTCACCAGTATGGTCCTACGAGCAGTACTTC. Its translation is CASSPVWSYEQYF.

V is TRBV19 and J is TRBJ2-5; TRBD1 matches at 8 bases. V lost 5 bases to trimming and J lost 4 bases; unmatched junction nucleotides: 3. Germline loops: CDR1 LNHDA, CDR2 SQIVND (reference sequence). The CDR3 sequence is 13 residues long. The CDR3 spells CASSAGGAETQYF. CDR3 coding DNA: TGTGCCAGTAGTGCAGGGGGCGCAGAGACCCAGTACTTC.

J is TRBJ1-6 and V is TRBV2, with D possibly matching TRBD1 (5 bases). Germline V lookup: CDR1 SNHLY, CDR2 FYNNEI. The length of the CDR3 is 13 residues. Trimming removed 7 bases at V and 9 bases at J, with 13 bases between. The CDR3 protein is CASKGRAPSPLHF. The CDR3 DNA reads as TGTGCCAGCAAGGGCAGGGCCCCTTCACCCCTCCACTTT.

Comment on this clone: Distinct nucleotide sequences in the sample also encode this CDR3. This CDR3 reads CSARDTPEAFF. CDR3 DNA sequence: TGCAGTGCTAGAGATACCCCAGAAGCTTTCTTT. J is TRBJ1-1 and V is TRBV20-1; no reliable D call. The CDR3 contains 11 residues. In germline, CDR1 is DFQATT, CDR2 SNEGSKA (reference sequence). Between the trimmed V and J ends, which lost 0 bases and 8 bases, there was a span of 7 bases.

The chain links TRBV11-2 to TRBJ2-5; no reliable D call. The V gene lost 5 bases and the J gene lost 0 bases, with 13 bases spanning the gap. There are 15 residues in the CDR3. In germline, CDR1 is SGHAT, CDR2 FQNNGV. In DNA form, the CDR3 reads TGTGCCAGCAGCCTATTCGGCGGCAACCAAGAGACCCAGTACTTC. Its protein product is CASSLFGGNQETQYF.

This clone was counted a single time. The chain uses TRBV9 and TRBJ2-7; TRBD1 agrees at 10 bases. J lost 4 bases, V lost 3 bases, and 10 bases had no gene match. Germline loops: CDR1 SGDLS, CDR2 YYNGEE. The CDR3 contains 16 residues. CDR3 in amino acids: CASSEGGGQGGYEQYF. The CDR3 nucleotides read TGTGCCAGCAGCGAAGGAGGTGGACAGGGGGGGTACGAGCAGTACTTC.

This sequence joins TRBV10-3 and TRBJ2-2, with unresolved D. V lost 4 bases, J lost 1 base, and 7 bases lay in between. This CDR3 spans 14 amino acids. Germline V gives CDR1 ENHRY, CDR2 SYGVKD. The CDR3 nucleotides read TGTGCCATCAGTGTGGGGATGAACACCGGGGAGCTGTTTTTT. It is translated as CAISVGMNTGELFF.

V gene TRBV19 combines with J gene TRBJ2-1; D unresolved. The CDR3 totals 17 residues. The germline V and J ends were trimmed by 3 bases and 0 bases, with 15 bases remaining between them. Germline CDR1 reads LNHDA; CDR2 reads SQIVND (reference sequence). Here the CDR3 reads CASSIKSTLSSYNEQFF. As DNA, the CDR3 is TGTGCCAGTAGTATTAAGAGTACATTAAGCTCCTACAATGAGCAGTTCTTC.

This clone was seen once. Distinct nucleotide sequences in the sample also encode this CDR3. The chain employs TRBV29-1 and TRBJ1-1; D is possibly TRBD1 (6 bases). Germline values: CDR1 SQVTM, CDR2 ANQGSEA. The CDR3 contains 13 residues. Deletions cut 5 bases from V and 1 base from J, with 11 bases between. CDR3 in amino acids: CSVREGGNTEAFF. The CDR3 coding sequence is TGCAGCGTTAGAGAAGGGGGGAACACTGAAGCTTTCTTT.

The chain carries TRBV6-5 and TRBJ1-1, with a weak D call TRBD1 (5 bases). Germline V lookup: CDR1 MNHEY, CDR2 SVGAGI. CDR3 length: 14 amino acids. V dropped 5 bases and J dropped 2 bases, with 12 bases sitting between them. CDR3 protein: CASSSPDTNTEAFF. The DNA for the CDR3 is TGTGCCAGCAGTAGCCCGGACACAAACACTGAAGCTTTCTTT.

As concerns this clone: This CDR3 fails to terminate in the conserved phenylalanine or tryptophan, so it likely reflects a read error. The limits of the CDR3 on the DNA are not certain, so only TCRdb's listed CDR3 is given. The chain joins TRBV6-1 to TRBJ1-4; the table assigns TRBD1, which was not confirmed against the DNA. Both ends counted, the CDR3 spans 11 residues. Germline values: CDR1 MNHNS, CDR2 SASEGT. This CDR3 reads CASNSWDSLIL.

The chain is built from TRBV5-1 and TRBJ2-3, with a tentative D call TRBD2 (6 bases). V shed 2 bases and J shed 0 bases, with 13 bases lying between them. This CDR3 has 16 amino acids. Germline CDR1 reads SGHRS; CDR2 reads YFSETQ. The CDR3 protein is CASSFTSSTSTDTQYF. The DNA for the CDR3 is TGCGCCAGCAGCTTCACTAGCAGTACTAGCACAGATACGCAGTATTTT.

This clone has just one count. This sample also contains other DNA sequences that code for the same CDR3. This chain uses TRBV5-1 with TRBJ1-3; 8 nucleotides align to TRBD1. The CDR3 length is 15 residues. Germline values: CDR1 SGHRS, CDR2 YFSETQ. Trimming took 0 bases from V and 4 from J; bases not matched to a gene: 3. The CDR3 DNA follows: TGCGCCAGCAGCTTGGAAGGACAGGGAGGAAACACCATATATTTT. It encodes CASSLEGQGGNTIYF.

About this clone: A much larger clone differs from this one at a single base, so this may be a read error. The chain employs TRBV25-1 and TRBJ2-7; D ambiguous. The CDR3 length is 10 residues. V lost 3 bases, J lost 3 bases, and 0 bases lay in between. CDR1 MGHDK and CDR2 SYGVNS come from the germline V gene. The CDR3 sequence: CASSDYEQYF. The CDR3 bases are TGTGCCAGCAGTGACTACGAGCAGTACTTC.

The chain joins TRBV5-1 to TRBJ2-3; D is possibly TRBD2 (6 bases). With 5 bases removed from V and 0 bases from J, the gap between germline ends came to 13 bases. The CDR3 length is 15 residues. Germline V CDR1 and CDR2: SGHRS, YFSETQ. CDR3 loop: CASSRGSTSTDTQYF. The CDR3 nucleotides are TGCGCCAGCAGTCGGGGGAGTACTAGCACAGATACGCAGTATTTT.

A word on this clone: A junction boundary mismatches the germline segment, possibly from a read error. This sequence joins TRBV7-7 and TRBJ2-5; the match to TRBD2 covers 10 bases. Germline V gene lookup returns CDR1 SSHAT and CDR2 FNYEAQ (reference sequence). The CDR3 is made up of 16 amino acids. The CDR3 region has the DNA TGTGCTAGCAGCTTGCGGACTAGCGGATCTCAAGAGACCCAGTACTTC. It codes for CASSLRTSGSQETQYF.

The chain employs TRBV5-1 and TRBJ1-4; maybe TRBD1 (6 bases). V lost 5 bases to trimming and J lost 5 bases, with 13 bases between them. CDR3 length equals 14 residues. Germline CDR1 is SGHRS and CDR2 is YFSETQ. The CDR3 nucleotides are TGCGCCAGCAGAACGGACAGCCACAATGAAAAACTGTTTTTT. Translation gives CASRTDSHNEKLFF.